The rows below give T cell receptor beta chains drawn from one sample of a study of blood T cells in healthy people across ages. TCRdb re-analysed the 5' RACE reads in MiXCR, keeping a single row per CDR3 protein. The sample records about 670,000 distinct CDR3 sequences, approximately 52% being singletons. Sequenced sample: blood. Receptors originate from an elderly woman in good health. Each CDR3 is given with its conserved first and last residue. The order of the fields is D gene, V gene, clone size, J gene, CDR3 DNA, CDR3 protein. D genes are given only for firm matches. Expanded clones get a size class; other rows say once, few or many, or leave the size out.

d_call: NA
v_call: TRBV6-2/TRBV6-3
clone_size: NA
j_call: TRBJ1-5
cdr3_nt: TGTGCCAGCAGTACACGACACGGAAAATGGTCCAATCAGCCCCAGCATTTT
cdr3_aa: CASSTRHGKWSNQPQHF

d_call: NA
v_call: TRBV24-1
clone_size: once
j_call: TRBJ1-2
cdr3_nt: TGTGCCACCAGTGATCCGTTTGGGGGTCGGGGCTACACCTTC
cdr3_aa: CATSDPFGGRGYTF

d_call: NA
v_call: TRBV20-1
clone_size: few
j_call: TRBJ1-5
cdr3_nt: TGCAGTGCTAGAGATTTTATTACGCGGACGGTCTACAATCAGCCCCAGCATTTT
cdr3_aa: CSARDFITRTVYNQPQHF

d_call: NA
v_call: TRBV20-1
clone_size: NA
j_call: TRBJ2-1
cdr3_nt: TGCAGTGCCGATGTAGGGTCCACCTCCTACAATGAGCAGTTCTTC
cdr3_aa: CSADVGSTSYNEQFF

d_call: NA
v_call: TRBV2
clone_size: once
j_call: TRBJ2-4
cdr3_nt: TGTGCCAGCAGAATCGGGGCAAACATTCAGTACTTC
cdr3_aa: CASRIGANIQYF

d_call: TRBD2
v_call: TRBV7-2
clone_size: NA
j_call: TRBJ2-3
cdr3_nt: TGTGCCAGCAGCTTTTCCCTTAGCGGGGGGGGAGTTACAGATACGCAGTATTTT
cdr3_aa: CASSFSLSGGGVTDTQYF

d_call: TRBD2
v_call: TRBV7-8
clone_size: NA
j_call: TRBJ2-3
cdr3_nt: TGTGCCAGCAGCCCGGGACTAGCGGGGGGGCTCGATAGCACAGATACGCAGTATTTT
cdr3_aa: CASSPGLAGGLDSTDTQYF

d_call: TRBD1
v_call: TRBV6-5
clone_size: NA
j_call: TRBJ2-1
cdr3_nt: TGTGCCAGCAGTTACTCGCTCAGTGCGACAGGGCCTTACAATGAGCAGTTCTTC
cdr3_aa: CASSYSLSATGPYNEQFF

d_call: NA
v_call: TRBV15
clone_size: NA
j_call: TRBJ2-5
cdr3_nt: TGTGCCACCCAAGAGGCAGGGGAGGCCGCGACCCAGTACTTC
cdr3_aa: CATQEAGEAATQYF

d_call: NA
v_call: TRBV7-9
clone_size: NA
j_call: TRBJ2-3
cdr3_nt: TGTGCCAGCAGCTTAGCGAGATCTAACACAGATACGCAGTATTTT
cdr3_aa: CASSLARSNTDTQYF

d_call: NA
v_call: TRBV7-2
clone_size: many
j_call: TRBJ2-3
cdr3_nt: TGTGCCAGCAGCTTAGCGTACGCTAGCACAGATACGCAGTATTTT
cdr3_aa: CASSLAYASTDTQYF

d_call: NA
v_call: TRBV19
clone_size: NA
j_call: TRBJ2-3
cdr3_nt: TGTGCCAGTAGTCGGGGGCCCACCCCTAATACGCAGTATTTT
cdr3_aa: CASSRGPTPNTQYF

d_call: NA
v_call: TRBV5-1
clone_size: NA
j_call: TRBJ2-2
cdr3_nt: TGCGCCAGCAGGTCCCAGGGGCTCAACACCGGGGAGCTGTTTTTT
cdr3_aa: CASRSQGLNTGELFF

d_call: NA
v_call: TRBV7-2
clone_size: many
j_call: TRBJ2-7
cdr3_nt: TGTGCCAGCAGCTTAGAGGGCGGGACTTACGAGCAGTACTTC
cdr3_aa: CASSLEGGTYEQYF

d_call: NA
v_call: TRBV24-1
clone_size: NA
j_call: TRBJ2-3
cdr3_nt: TGTGCCACCAGTGATCCTAGGACAGCCAACACAGATACGCAGTATTTT
cdr3_aa: CATSDPRTANTDTQYF

d_call: NA
v_call: TRBV6-5
clone_size: NA
j_call: TRBJ1-2
cdr3_nt: TGTGCCAGCAGTTCCTCGGGAGGACTTAACTATGGCTACACCTTC
cdr3_aa: CASSSSGGLNYGYTF

d_call: NA
v_call: TRBV10-3
clone_size: NA
j_call: TRBJ2-1
cdr3_nt: TGTGCCATCAGTGACTTCGATGAGCAGTTCTTC
cdr3_aa: CAISDFDEQFF

d_call: TRBD1
v_call: TRBV4-2
clone_size: NA
j_call: TRBJ2-3
cdr3_nt: TGTGCCAGCAGCCACCCTACGGACAGGGCTAACACAGATACGCAGTATTTT
cdr3_aa: CASSHPTDRANTDTQYF

d_call: TRBD1
v_call: TRBV2
clone_size: NA
j_call: TRBJ2-3
cdr3_nt: TGTGCCACCAAGAGGGGGCCCGACACAGATACGCAGTATTTT
cdr3_aa: CATKRGPDTDTQYF

d_call: NA
v_call: TRBV5-1
clone_size: NA
j_call: TRBJ1-1
cdr3_nt: TGCGCCAGCAGCCTAGCGGGCACTCACACTGAAGCTTTCTTT
cdr3_aa: CASSLAGTHTEAFF

d_call: NA
v_call: TRBV4-3
clone_size: NA
j_call: TRBJ2-1
cdr3_nt: TGCGCCAGCAGCTACGGGGGCTCTTCTAAGGAGCAGTTCTTC
cdr3_aa: CASSYGGSSKEQFF

d_call: NA
v_call: TRBV20-1
clone_size: few
j_call: TRBJ2-7
cdr3_nt: TGCAGTGCTAGAGACCCGGGCATGTCCTGCGAGCAGTACTTC
cdr3_aa: CSARDPGMSCEQYF